The clone carrying this T cell receptor beta chain was seen only a few times. Trimming cost V 9 bases and J 10 bases; bases outside gene matches: 6. There are 12 residues in the CDR3. Germline assignment: CDR1 LNHDA and CDR2 SQIVND (reference sequence). Time point specified: before trial treatment. Each donor was administered nivolumab, ipilimumab, aspirin, low-dose cyclophosphamide and low-dose radiotherapy. Patients qualified if they had advanced solid tumors that lacked tumor-infiltrating lymphocytes. This sample is drawn from a study of low-dose radiotherapy and immunotherapy resistance in tumors. At the level of the study: Intravenous ipilimumab 1 mg/kg every six weeks was given with nivolumab 240 mg every two weeks. With TRAV- and TRBV-specific primers, first-strand cDNA was made, covering the alpha and beta chains.

The authors ran about 20 PCR cycles to amplify TCRs with a constant-region primer and V-primer adapter. In TCRdb, the reads were re-called with MiXCR into one record per CDR3 protein. There are about 50,000 distinct CDR3 sequences in the sample; over 9.5% occur only once, and about 6% lies in the top ten. The V and J genes are TRBV19 and TRBJ1-4; TRBD1 agrees at 9 bases. This specimen was PBMCs, taken before treatment. The origin of this receptor is a female donor with ovarian cancer. The DNA for the CDR3 is TGTGCCAGCAGGACAGGGGACGGAAAACTGTTTTTT. This sequence encodes CASRTGDGKLFF. The full variable domain, its missing parts supplied by reference TRBV19 and TRBJ1-4, is DGGITQSPKYLFRKEGQNVTLSCEQNLNHDAMYWYRQDPGQGLRLIYYSQIVNDFQKGDIAEGYSVSREKKESFPLTVTSAQKNPTAFYLCASRTGDGKLFFGSGTQLSVL.